Below are 7 T cell receptor beta chains sequenced from a single sample in a study of technical replicates of blood from several donors. Sequenced by immunoSEQ multiplex PCR; TCRdb stores in-frame clones only, minus some. The sample lists about 80,000 clones; 98% were seen once. The sample comprised T cells isolated from PBMCs. These TCRs come from a human donor in good health.

The chain recombines TRBV5-4 with TRBJ2-1; 11 positions match TRBD2. The germline CDR1 and CDR2 sequences are SGHNT and YYREEE (reference sequence). The V segment lost 1 base and the J segment 6 bases; nucleotides outside the gene matches: 6. CDR3 length: 16 residues. CDR3 loop: CASSLKLAGVPNEQFF. The CDR3 coding sequence is TGTGCCAGCAGCTTGAAACTAGCGGGGGTACCCAATGAGCAGTTCTTC.

The chain combines TRBV25-1 with TRBJ2-2; TRBD1 matches 7 bases. The CDR3 runs to 14 residues. J was trimmed by 6 bases and V by 11 bases; bases with no gene match: 12. Germline V gives CDR1 MGHDK, CDR2 SYGVNS. CDR3 amino acids: CAGHRGEDAGELFF. The CDR3 DNA reads as TGTGCCGGTCACAGGGGCGAGGACGCCGGGGAGCTGTTTTTT.

The rearrangement uses TRBV7-9 and TRBJ1-2; a possible D gene is TRBD1 (5 bases). With 5 bases removed from V and 4 bases from J, the gap between germline ends came to 11 bases. The CDR3 length is 13 residues. Germline lookup yields CDR1 SEHNR and CDR2 FQNEAQ (reference sequence). The CDR3 DNA reads TGTGCCAGCAGCGAACAGGTTCTCTATGGCTACACCTTC. This codes for CASSEQVLYGYTF.

The genes are TRBV5-1 and TRBJ1-5; weak D call: TRBD1 (5 bases). This CDR3 has 12 amino acids. The germline gives CDR1 SGHRS, CDR2 YFSETQ. The V and J ends lost 3 bases and 8 bases respectively, with 9 bases between them. CDR3 protein: CASSWTGEPQHF. In nucleotides, the CDR3 is TGCGCCAGCAGCTGGACGGGGGAGCCCCAGCATTTT.

This clone came up once. The chain joins TRBV19 to TRBJ2-5, with 11 bases identical to TRBD1. After removal of 3 bases from V and 4 bases from J, the junction contained 10 bases not matched to a gene. The CDR3 covers 17 residues. Germline values: CDR1 LNHDA, CDR2 SQIVND (reference sequence). CDR3 in amino acids: CASSMGRTGGGGETQYF. The CDR3 DNA reads TGTGCCAGTAGTATGGGCAGGACAGGGGGCGGAGGAGAGACCCAGTACTTC.

The CDR3 DNA reads as TGTGCCTGGAGTGTAACAGGGAACAATGAGCAGTTCTTC. Translation: CAWSVTGNNEQFF. The V gene is TRBV30, the J gene TRBJ2-1; weak D call: TRBD1 (6 bases). Per the germline V gene, CDR1 is GTSNPN and CDR2 is SVGIG (reference sequence). Trimming cost V 0 bases and J 5 bases, with 8 bases left between them. The CDR3 loop spans 13 amino acids.

The rearrangement joins TRBV4-1 to TRBJ2-7; perhaps TRBD2 as D (5 bases). The germline gives CDR1 MGHRA, CDR2 YSYEKL. V gave up 0 bases and J gave up 1 base, with 7 bases separating them. CDR3 length: 14 amino acids. This CDR3 is CASSQERVSYEQYF. As DNA, the CDR3 is TGCGCCAGCAGCCAAGAGAGGGTTTCCTACGAGCAGTACTTC.